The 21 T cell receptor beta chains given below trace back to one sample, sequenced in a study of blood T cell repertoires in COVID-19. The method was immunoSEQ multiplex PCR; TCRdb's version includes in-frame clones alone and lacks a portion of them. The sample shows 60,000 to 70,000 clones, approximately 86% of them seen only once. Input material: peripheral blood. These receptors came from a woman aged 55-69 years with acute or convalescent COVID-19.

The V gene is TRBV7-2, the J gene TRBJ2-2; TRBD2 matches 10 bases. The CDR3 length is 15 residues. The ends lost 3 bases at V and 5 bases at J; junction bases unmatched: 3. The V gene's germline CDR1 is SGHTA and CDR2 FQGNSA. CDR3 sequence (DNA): TGTGCCAGCAGCTTGGGACTAGCGTCAACCGGGGAGCTGTTTTTT. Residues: CASSLGLASTGELFF.

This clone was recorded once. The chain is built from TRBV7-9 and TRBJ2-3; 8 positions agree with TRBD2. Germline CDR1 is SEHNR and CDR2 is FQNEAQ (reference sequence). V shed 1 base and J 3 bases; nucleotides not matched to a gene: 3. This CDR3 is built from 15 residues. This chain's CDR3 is CASSLEGLGTDTQYF. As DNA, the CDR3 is TGTGCCAGCAGCTTAGAGGGACTAGGTACAGATACGCAGTATTTT.

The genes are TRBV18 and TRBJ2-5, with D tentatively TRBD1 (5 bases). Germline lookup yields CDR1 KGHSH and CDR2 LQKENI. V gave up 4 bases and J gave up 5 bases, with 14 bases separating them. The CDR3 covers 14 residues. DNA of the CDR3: TGTGCCAGCTCACAATTGGGGCTAAGGGAGACCCAGTACTTC. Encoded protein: CASSQLGLRETQYF.

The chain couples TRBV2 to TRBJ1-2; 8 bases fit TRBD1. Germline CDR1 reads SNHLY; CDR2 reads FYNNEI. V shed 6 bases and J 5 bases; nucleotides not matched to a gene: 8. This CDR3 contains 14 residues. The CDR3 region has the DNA TGTGCCAGCAGCCCCAGGACAGGGAGTTATGGCTACACCTTC. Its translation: CASSPRTGSYGYTF.

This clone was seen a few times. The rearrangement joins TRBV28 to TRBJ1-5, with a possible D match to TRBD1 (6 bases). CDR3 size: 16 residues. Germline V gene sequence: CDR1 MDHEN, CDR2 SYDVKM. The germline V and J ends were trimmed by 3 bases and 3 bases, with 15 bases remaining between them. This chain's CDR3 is CASSFPGRTVNQPQHF. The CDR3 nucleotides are TGTGCCAGCAGTTTCCCCGGTAGGACAGTCAATCAGCCCCAGCATTTT.

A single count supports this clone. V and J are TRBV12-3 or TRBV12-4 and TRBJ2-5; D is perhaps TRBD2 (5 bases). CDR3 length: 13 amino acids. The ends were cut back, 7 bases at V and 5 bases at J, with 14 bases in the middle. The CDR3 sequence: CASTRQRVETQYF. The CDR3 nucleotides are TGTGCCAGCACCCGCCAGAGGGTGGAGACCCAGTACTTC.

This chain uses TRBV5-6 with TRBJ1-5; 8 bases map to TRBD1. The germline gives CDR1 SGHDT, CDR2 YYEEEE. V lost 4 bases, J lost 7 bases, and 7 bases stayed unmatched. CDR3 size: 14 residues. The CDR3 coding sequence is TGTGCCAGCAGCGAGGGACAGGCCAGCCAGCCCCAGCATTTT. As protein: CASSEGQASQPQHF.

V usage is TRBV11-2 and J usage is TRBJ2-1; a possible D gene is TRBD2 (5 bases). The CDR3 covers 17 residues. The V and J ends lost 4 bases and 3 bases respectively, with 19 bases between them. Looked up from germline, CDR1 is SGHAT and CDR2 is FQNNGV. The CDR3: CASSSQDPGVNYNEQFF. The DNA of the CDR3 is TGTGCCAGCAGCTCTCAGGACCCCGGGGTTAACTACAATGAGCAGTTCTTC.

The CDR3 nucleotides read TGTGCCAGTAGTATGGAGACGGGAGTCACAGATACGCAGTATTTT. Translating gives CASSMETGVTDTQYF. The V call is TRBV19, the J call TRBJ2-3; tentative D call: TRBD2 (6 bases). V was pared by 3 bases and J by 2 bases, with 12 bases between. The CDR3 has 15 residues. The germline gives CDR1 LNHDA, CDR2 SQIVND (reference sequence).

This chain's CDR3 is CASRLRGVGRIEQYF. CDR3 sequence (DNA): TGTGCAAGTCGCTTAAGGGGAGTCGGGAGGATCGAGCAGTACTTC. This rearrangement joins TRBV12-2 to TRBJ2-7; TRBD2, the table's D call, lacks a check against the DNA. TRBV12-2 corresponds to a pseudogene. The CDR3 length is 15 residues.

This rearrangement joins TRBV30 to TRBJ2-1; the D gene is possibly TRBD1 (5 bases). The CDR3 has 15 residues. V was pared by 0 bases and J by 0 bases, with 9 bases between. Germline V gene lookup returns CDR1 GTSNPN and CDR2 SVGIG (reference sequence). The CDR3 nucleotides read TGTGCCTGGAGTGTACCCGGACACTCCTACAATGAGCAGTTCTTC. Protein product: CAWSVPGHSYNEQFF.

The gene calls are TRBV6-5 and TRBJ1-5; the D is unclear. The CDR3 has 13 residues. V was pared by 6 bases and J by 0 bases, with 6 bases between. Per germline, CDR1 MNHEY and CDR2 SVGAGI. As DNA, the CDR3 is TGTGCCAGCAGACTGTATAGCAATCAGCCCCAGCATTTT. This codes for CASRLYSNQPQHF.

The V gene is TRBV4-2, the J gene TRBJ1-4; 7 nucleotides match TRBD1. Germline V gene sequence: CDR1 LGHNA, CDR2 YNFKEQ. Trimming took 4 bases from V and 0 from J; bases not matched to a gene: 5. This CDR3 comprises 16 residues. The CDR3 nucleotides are TGTGCCAGCAGCCTGGGACAGCGGGCAACTAATGAAAAACTGTTTTTT. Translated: CASSLGQRATNEKLFF.

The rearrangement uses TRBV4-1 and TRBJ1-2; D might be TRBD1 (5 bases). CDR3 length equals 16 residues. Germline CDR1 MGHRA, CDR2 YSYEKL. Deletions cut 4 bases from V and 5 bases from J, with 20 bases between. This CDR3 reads CASSLTAAGRPYGYTF. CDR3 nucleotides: TGCGCCAGCAGCCTGACCGCCGCAGGGCGCCCTTATGGCTACACCTTC.

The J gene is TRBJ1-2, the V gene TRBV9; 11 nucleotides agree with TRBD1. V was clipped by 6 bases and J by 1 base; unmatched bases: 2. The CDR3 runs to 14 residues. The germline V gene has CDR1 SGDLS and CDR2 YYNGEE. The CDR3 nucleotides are TGTGCCAGCAAGGGACAGGGGGTTAACTATGGCTACACCTTC. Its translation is CASKGQGVNYGYTF.

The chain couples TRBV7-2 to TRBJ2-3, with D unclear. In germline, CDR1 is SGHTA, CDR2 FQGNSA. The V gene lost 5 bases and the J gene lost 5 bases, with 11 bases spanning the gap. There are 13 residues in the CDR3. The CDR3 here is CASSNNRGDTQYF. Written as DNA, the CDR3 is TGTGCCAGCAGCAATAATCGAGGAGATACGCAGTATTTT.

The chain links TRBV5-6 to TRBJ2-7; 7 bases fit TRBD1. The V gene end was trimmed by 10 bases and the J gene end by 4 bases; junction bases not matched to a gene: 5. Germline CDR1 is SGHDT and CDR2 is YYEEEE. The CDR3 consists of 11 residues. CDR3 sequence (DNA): TGTGCCTCGGGACAGTTTTACGAGCAGTACTTC. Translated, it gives CASGQFYEQYF.

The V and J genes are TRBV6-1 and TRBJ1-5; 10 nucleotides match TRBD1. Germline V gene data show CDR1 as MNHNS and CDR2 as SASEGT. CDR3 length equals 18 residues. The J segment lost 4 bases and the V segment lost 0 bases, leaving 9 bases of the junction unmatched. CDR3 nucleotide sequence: TGTGCCAGCAGTGAAGCGAGGGACAGGGGAAGGCTGAATCAGCCCCAGCATTTT. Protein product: CASSEARDRGRLNQPQHF.

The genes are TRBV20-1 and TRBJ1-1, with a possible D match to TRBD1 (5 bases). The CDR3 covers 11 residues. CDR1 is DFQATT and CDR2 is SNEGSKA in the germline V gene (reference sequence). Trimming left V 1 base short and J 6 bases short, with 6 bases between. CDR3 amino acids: CSARVGAEAFF. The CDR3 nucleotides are TGCAGTGCTAGAGTAGGGGCTGAAGCTTTCTTT.

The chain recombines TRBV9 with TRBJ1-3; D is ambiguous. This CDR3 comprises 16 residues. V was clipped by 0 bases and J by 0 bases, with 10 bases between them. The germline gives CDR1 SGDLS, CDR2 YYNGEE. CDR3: CASSVAPEHSGNTIYF. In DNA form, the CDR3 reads TGTGCCAGCAGCGTAGCCCCTGAGCACTCTGGAAACACCATATATTTT.

CDR3 in amino acids: CASSPGVTGITEKLFF. The CDR3 coding sequence is TGCGCCAGCAGCCCGGGAGTGACAGGGATAACCGAAAAACTGTTTTTT. This sequence joins TRBV5-1 and TRBJ1-4; 7 bases agree with TRBD1. V was pared by 4 bases and J by 8 bases, with 14 bases of the junction left unmatched. The CDR3 covers 16 residues. From germline, CDR1 is SGHRS and CDR2 YFSETQ.